Described below is a single TCR beta chain sequence and its context. The antigen remains unidentified. Sequencing was at survey level. This table comes from immunoSEQ multiplex PCR, and its TCRdb copy is limited to in-frame clones, with some not included. Among over 25,000 clones, less than 75% were seen once, and the ten largest hold roughly 2%. This specimen belongs to a study of STAT5B mutations in CD4+ large granular lymphocyte leukemia. Study findings and constraints: 8/27 top patient clones versus 2/35 control clones were TRBV06-family.

The CDR3 sequence is 17 residues long. Germline loops: CDR1 LNHNV, CDR2 YYDKDF (reference sequence). Deletions cut 5 bases from V and 0 bases from J, with 17 bases between. Sequencing was performed on CD4+ T cells from blood buffy coats. The chain has TRBV15 and TRBJ1-3; no reliable D call. This clonotype was obtained from a human donor in good health. CDR3 protein: CATSRGGGFGSGNTIYF. DNA for the CDR3: TGTGCCACCAGCCGCGGAGGAGGGTTCGGCTCTGGAAACACCATATATTTT.